The next 11 T cell receptor beta chains were all read from a single sample in a study of cytomegalovirus exposure and HLA in healthy donors (dated by TCRdb to 2016 to 2017). Libraries were built with the immunoSEQ multiplex PCR assay. For the multiplex PCR, a mixture combining 60 forward primers for TCR Vbeta segments and 13 reverse primers for TCR Jbeta segments was used. TCRdb retrieved this table from immuneACCESS and kept in-frame rearrangements only. Not all clones are present; in checked studies, unresolved V genes account for under half, and no reason is known for the remainder. The sample profile shows 180,000 or so clones; about 82% of them were found once. The top ten hold approximately 2.1% of the sample. Sequencing was performed on PBMCs. These receptors all stem from a woman aged 30 to 39 in good health and CMV-seronegative.

This clone occurred once. This chain connects TRBV7-9 to TRBJ2-5, with a possible D match to TRBD1 (5 bases). The CDR3 spans 13 residues. V was clipped by 3 bases and J by 0 bases, with 5 bases between them. Germline-derived CDR1 and CDR2 are SEHNR and FQNEAQ (reference sequence). DNA of the CDR3: TGTGCCAGCAGCTTGGACAACCAAGAGACCCAGTACTTC. Protein: CASSLDNQETQYF.

The V gene is TRBV10-1, the J gene TRBJ1-2; D remains unclear. Germline CDR1 and CDR2: WNHNN and SYGVQD (reference sequence). Trimming took 2 bases from V and 0 from J, leaving 10 bases between them. This CDR3 is built from 15 residues. CDR3 loop: CASSEIAAANYGYTF. The CDR3 DNA follows: TGCGCCAGCAGTGAGATAGCGGCAGCTAACTATGGCTACACCTTC.

This clone has only a few counts. The J gene is TRBJ2-5, the V gene TRBV6-5, with a weak D call TRBD1 (5 bases). V was pared by 4 bases and J by 5 bases, with 11 bases between. Germline CDR1 MNHEY, CDR2 SVGAGI. The CDR3 length is 13 residues. Here the CDR3 DNA reads TGTGCCAGCAGTTGGACATCCCAGGAGACCCAGTACTTC. Translation gives CASSWTSQETQYF.

V is TRBV10-3 and J is TRBJ2-5; TRBD2 agrees at 12 bases. The CDR3 loop spans 16 amino acids. J lost 1 base, V lost 4 bases, and 4 bases had no gene match. From germline, CDR1 is ENHRY and CDR2 SYGVKD. Here the CDR3 reads CAISGASGGAQETQYF. The DNA for the CDR3 is TGTGCCATCAGTGGGGCTAGCGGGGGGGCCCAAGAGACCCAGTACTTC.

Comments on this clone: The same CDR3 can be traced to other DNA sequences in this sample. V gene TRBV6-5 combines with J gene TRBJ1-1, with D uncertain. The CDR3 is made up of 14 amino acids. The ends were cut back, 0 bases at V and 8 bases at J, with 13 bases in the middle. Germline assignment: CDR1 MNHEY and CDR2 SVGAGI. This CDR3 is CASSYSGGFTEAFF. The CDR3 region has the DNA TGTGCCAGCAGTTACTCAGGAGGGTTCACCGAAGCTTTCTTT.

The chain is built from TRBV19 and TRBJ1-2; the D gene is possibly TRBD1 (6 bases). Trimming pared 2 bases from V and 8 bases from J, leaving 12 bases between. The germline CDR1 and CDR2 sequences are LNHDA and SQIVND (reference sequence). CDR3 length equals 13 residues. DNA for the CDR3: TGTGCCAGTAGTATACGGGGGGCCTTGGGCTACACCTTC. Translated, it gives CASSIRGALGYTF.

The chain is built from TRBV7-2 and TRBJ1-6, with D unclear. This CDR3 comprises 14 residues. The V gene lost 1 base and the J gene lost 7 bases, with 8 bases spanning the gap. Germline loops: CDR1 SGHTA, CDR2 FQGNSA. The CDR3 nucleotides are TGTGCCAGCAGCTTAGAGGCGCGGAATTCACCCCTCCACTTT. Protein: CASSLEARNSPLHF.

The CDR3: CASFGWRKDEQYF. In nucleotides, the CDR3 is TGTGCCAGCTTCGGTTGGAGGAAGGACGAGCAGTACTTC. This chain connects TRBV2 to TRBJ2-7, with D perhaps TRBD2 (5 bases). The CDR3 runs 13 residues. Trimming cost V 8 bases and J 5 bases, with 16 bases left between them. From germline, CDR1 is SNHLY and CDR2 FYNNEI.

The chain carries TRBV12-5 and TRBJ1-1, with TRBD1 identical over 8 bases. CDR3 length equals 19 residues. The V and J ends lost 2 bases and 1 base, in that order; junction bases with no gene match: 15. The germline V gene has CDR1 LGHNT and CDR2 FRNRAP. The CDR3 here is CASGLRTGLGLLRNTEAFF. The CDR3 nucleotides read TGTGCTAGTGGTTTGAGGACAGGGTTGGGCCTTTTACGGAACACTGAAGCTTTCTTT. Combining the CDR3 with reference TRBV12-5 and TRBJ1-1 gives the whole variable domain DARVTQTPRHKVTEMGQEVTMRCQPILGHNTVFWYRQTMMQGLELLAYFRNRAPLDDSGMPKDRFSAEMPDATLATLKIQPSEPRDSAVYFCASGLRTGLGLLRNTEAFFGQGTRLTVV.

V gene TRBV6-1 combines with J gene TRBJ1-2; possible D gene TRBD1, 5 bases. The CDR3 covers 14 residues. V lost 5 bases, J lost 3 bases, and 13 bases lay in between. CDR1 MNHNS and CDR2 SASEGT come from the germline V gene. The CDR3 protein is CASSIGEGYYGYTF. CDR3 sequence (DNA): TGTGCCAGCAGTATCGGGGAGGGGTACTATGGCTACACCTTC.

This clone was detected only a few times. This chain connects TRBV7-2 to TRBJ2-1, with 9 nucleotides matching TRBD1. This CDR3 has 15 residues. Germline values: CDR1 SGHTA, CDR2 FQGNSA. The J segment lost 12 bases and the V segment lost 4 bases, leaving 13 bases of the junction unmatched. As DNA, the CDR3 is TGTGCCAGCAGCTCCACAGGGGGCGCAAATGGGGGGCAGTTCTTC. This encodes CASSSTGGANGGQFF.